The 8 T cell receptor beta chains below come from one sample, sequenced in a study of immune characterization of retroperitoneal liposarcoma. TCRdb ran MiXCR on the PCR reads and lists one entry per CDR3 protein. This table holds more than 900 distinct CDR3 sequences, around 20% found once. Material for sequencing was tumor tissue. All receptors derive from a male donor with retroperitoneal liposarcoma.

This clonotype is labeled large. The chain is built from TRBV27 and TRBJ2-1; either TRBD1 or TRBD2 may supply D (5 bases each). The assigned J gene may be wrong: the sequence end matches TRBJ2-7 better. Germline V gene sequence: CDR1 MNHEY, CDR2 SMNVEV (reference sequence). The CDR3 totals 14 residues. The CDR3 loop reads CASSAGTTNNEQYF. The CDR3 nucleotides read TGTGCCAGCAGTGCCGGGACCACTAACAATGAGCAGTACTTC.

This clonotype was seen many times. A much larger clone differs by one base, so this may be a read error. The chain couples TRBV12-3 or TRBV12-4 to TRBJ2-1, with 8 nucleotides matching TRBD2. CDR3 length equals 15 residues. The V segment lost 7 bases and the J segment 13 bases; nucleotides outside the gene matches: 18. The CDR3 coding sequence is TGTGCCAGCACCACCCAGCGGGGGAGAGCGGGCATTCAGTTCTTC. The encoded protein is CASTTQRGRAGIQFF.

This clonotype is termed medium-sized. V usage is TRBV6-1 and J usage is TRBJ2-3, with TRBD2 matching 10 bases. Germline V gives CDR1 MNHNS, CDR2 SASEGT. This CDR3 is built from 17 residues. V gave up 5 bases and J gave up 0 bases; unmatched junction bases: 8. In nucleotides, the CDR3 is TGTGCCAGCAGTTCTAGCGGGGGCACCCTCAGCACAGATACGCAGTATTTT. It translates to CASSSSGGTLSTDTQYF.

A few counts support this clonotype. This may stem from a read error, because a much larger clone lies one nucleotide away. The rearrangement joins TRBV6-1 to TRBJ2-1; 12 bases line up with TRBD2. The J call could be wrong; TRBJ2-7 is a better fit for the DNA end. CDR1 and CDR2 (germline): MNHNS, SASEGT. The CDR3 runs to 14 residues. In DNA, the CDR3 is TGTGCCAGCAGCGGACTAGCGGGGCTCAATGAGCAGTACTTC. Encoded protein: CASSGLAGLNEQYF.

This clonotype came up a few times. The rearrangement uses TRBV7-2 and TRBJ2-3; 7 bases line up with TRBD1. J gave up 2 bases and V 5 bases, and 13 bases lay outside the gene matches. Germline CDR1 and CDR2: SGHTA and FQGNSA. CDR3 length: 17 amino acids. Here the CDR3 reads CASSPWAGDRDTDTQYF. CDR3 sequence (DNA): TGTGCCAGCAGCCCATGGGCAGGAGACAGGGACACAGATACGCAGTATTTT.

This clonotype rates as large. The chain couples TRBV6-1 to TRBJ2-1, with 10 bases identical to TRBD2. The J call is uncertain, as TRBJ2-7 better fits the DNA end. CDR1 is MNHNS and CDR2 is SASEGT in the germline V gene. This CDR3 contains 14 residues. The CDR3 loop is CASSVIAGGYEQYF. The CDR3 bases are TGTGCCAGCAGTGTGATAGCGGGGGGCTACGAGCAGTACTTC.

V and J are TRBV6-5 and TRBJ2-1, with TRBD2 matching over 7 bases. Germline-derived CDR1 and CDR2 are MNHEY and SVGAGI. Trimming removed 6 bases from V and 3 bases from J; junction bases left unmatched: 8. The CDR3 contains 15 residues. CDR3 DNA sequence: TGTGCCAGCAGCCCTTGGGGGACTAACTACAATGAGCAGTTCTTC. It yields the protein CASSPWGTNYNEQFF.

The chain carries TRBV6-8 and TRBJ2-1; 9 bases agree with TRBD2. The DNA end lines up better with TRBJ2-7; the J call may be wrong. This CDR3 is 14 amino acids long. Germline CDR1 MNHGY, CDR2 SAAAGT. CDR3: CASRTLGTSWEQYF. The CDR3 DNA reads as TGTGCCAGCAGAACCTTAGGGACTAGCTGGGAGCAGTACTTC.